A single sample is the source of the 32 T cell receptor beta chains below, sequenced in a study of blood T cells in healthy people across ages. Primed by a sample-barcoded 5' primer and a J-beta primer mix, a second PCR proceeded for 7 to 11 cycles. TCRdb reprocessed the 5' RACE reads via MiXCR and lists one record per CDR3 protein. Of 1.5 million to 2 million distinct CDR3 sequences listed, approximately 39% are singletons. Sequenced input: blood. These receptors came from a human donor in good health.

This clonotype was detected only a few times. This chain joins TRBV4-3 and TRBJ1-1; TRBD1 aligns across 7 bases. This CDR3 contains 17 residues. Germline CDR1 and CDR2: LGHNA and YSLEER. With V trimmed by 3 bases and J by 1 base, 11 bases remained unmatched. CDR3 sequence (DNA): TGCGCCAGCAGCCAGGACGACAGGGCCTATTCGAACACTGAAGCTTTCTTT. Encoded protein: CASSQDDRAYSNTEAFF.

V usage is TRBV25-1 and J usage is TRBJ2-1; a weak D match, TRBD2 (5 bases). V was pared by 3 bases and J by 0 bases, with 15 bases between. This CDR3 spans 17 amino acids. CDR1 and CDR2 (germline): MGHDK, SYGVNS. The CDR3 DNA follows: TGTGCCAGCAGTGACCCTGACTGGGAGAGCTCCTACAATGAGCAGTTCTTC. This encodes CASSDPDWESSYNEQFF.

The V call is TRBV12-3 or TRBV12-4, the J call TRBJ2-5; D is perhaps TRBD2 (6 bases). V lost 2 bases and J 9 bases, leaving 16 bases between the germline ends. The CDR3 has 14 amino acids. CDR3 loop: CASSLSDGPGAQYF. The DNA of the CDR3 is TGTGCCAGCAGTTTAAGCGACGGACCGGGGGCCCAGTACTTC.

This chain joins TRBV2 and TRBJ1-2, with TRBD1 matching over 8 bases. The CDR3 is 13 residues long. Germline V gene sequence: CDR1 SNHLY, CDR2 FYNNEI. V was clipped by 8 bases and J by 7 bases; unmatched bases: 9. The CDR3 region is CASLTTGESGYTF. CDR3 DNA sequence: TGTGCCAGCCTTACGACAGGGGAGAGTGGCTACACCTTC.

The chain is built from TRBV7-3 and TRBJ2-1; possible D gene TRBD1, 6 bases. Germline CDR1 and CDR2: SGHTA and FQGTGA. V dropped 3 bases and J dropped 7 bases, with 10 bases sitting between them. This CDR3 region has 13 residues. The CDR3 spells CASSFYRENEQFF. The CDR3 DNA sequence: TGTGCCAGCAGCTTCTACAGGGAAAATGAGCAGTTCTTC.

This clonotype occurred a few times. The chain recombines TRBV18 with TRBJ1-2; TRBD1 agrees at 8 bases. The germline gives CDR1 KGHSH, CDR2 LQKENI. This CDR3 contains 16 residues. V lost 2 bases to trimming and J lost 4 bases; unmatched junction nucleotides: 9. CDR3 region: CASSPETGELGYGYTF. The CDR3 DNA follows: TGTGCCAGCTCACCAGAGACAGGGGAGTTGGGCTATGGCTACACCTTC.

This chain connects TRBV7-2 to TRBJ1-1; perhaps TRBD1 as D (5 bases). Trimming left V 2 bases short and J 7 bases short, with 17 bases between. CDR1 is SGHTA and CDR2 is FQGNSA in the germline V gene. This CDR3 has 15 amino acids. The CDR3 DNA sequence: TGTGCCAGCAGCTTAAGGTCGGGGACTGCCTATGAAGCTTTCTTT. Translation gives CASSLRSGTAYEAFF.

This chain uses TRBV28 with TRBJ1-4; the D gene is possibly TRBD1 (5 bases). V was shortened by 4 bases and J by 8 bases, with 17 bases between the two germline ends. CDR1 is MDHEN and CDR2 is SYDVKM in the germline V gene. This CDR3 spans 15 amino acids. The CDR3 DNA follows: TGTGCCAGCAGTTCCCTACGCGGGGCCAGGGAAAAACTGTTTTTT. It is translated as CASSSLRGAREKLFF. Full variable domain (outside the CDR3, taken from reference TRBV28 and TRBJ1-4): DVKVTQSSRYLVKRTGEKVFLECVQDMDHENMFWYRQDPGLGLRLIYFSYDVKMKEKGDIPEGYSVSREKKERFSLILESASTNQTSMYLCASSSLRGAREKLFFGSGTQLSVL.

V gene TRBV6-2 or TRBV6-3 combines with J gene TRBJ2-5; 8 bases agree with TRBD2. The assigned J gene may be wrong: the sequence end matches TRBJ2-7 better. The germline CDR1 and CDR2 sequences are MNHEY and SVGEGT. The CDR3 totals 14 residues. The CDR3 sequence is CASSHGTRVSEQYF. Here the CDR3 DNA reads TGTGCCAGCAGCCACGGGACTAGGGTATCCGAGCAGTACTTC.

The chain recombines TRBV7-9 with TRBJ2-7, with D tentatively TRBD1 or TRBD2 (5 bases each). From germline, CDR1 is SEHNR and CDR2 FQNEAQ (reference sequence). The CDR3 contains 16 residues. V was pared by 5 bases and J by 2 bases, with 19 bases between. DNA for the CDR3: TGTGCCAGCAGCCCCCCCGGGACGGGGTATACCTACGAGCAGTACTTC. Translation: CASSPPGTGYTYEQYF. Variable domain in full (rest from reference TRBV7-9 and TRBJ2-7): DTGVSQNPRHKITKRGQNVTFRCDPISEHNRLYWYRQTLGQGPEFLTYFQNEAQLEKSRLLSDRFSAERPKGSFSTLEIQRTEQGDSAMYLCASSPPGTGYTYEQYFGPGTRLTVT.

V and J are TRBV4-3 and TRBJ1-2; TRBD1 matches at 7 bases. Germline V gives CDR1 LGHNA, CDR2 YSLEER. J lost 8 bases, V lost 1 base, and 10 bases had no gene match. There are 15 residues in the CDR3. The CDR3: CASSQGADRALGYTF. CDR3 in DNA: TGCGCCAGCAGCCAAGGAGCTGACAGGGCGCTGGGCTACACCTTC.

The CDR3 bases are TGCGCCAGCAGCTTGGGGTTAGGAACAGGGGGGAACACTGAAGCTTTCTTT. Translating gives CASSLGLGTGGNTEAFF. The genes are TRBV5-1 and TRBJ1-1; 8 bases line up with TRBD1. The ends lost 0 bases at V and 1 base at J; junction bases unmatched: 8. Looked up from germline, CDR1 is SGHRS and CDR2 is YFSETQ. This CDR3 is built from 17 residues. The whole variable domain, remainder taken from reference TRBV5-1 and TRBJ1-1, is KAGVTQTPRYLIKTRGQQVTLSCSPISGHRSVSWYQQTPGQGLQFLFEYFSETQRNKGNFPGRFSGRQFSNSRSEMNVSTLELGDSALYLCASSLGLGTGGNTEAFFGQGTRLTVV.

This clonotype was counted only a few times. The chain carries TRBV5-1 and TRBJ2-5, with 13 positions matching TRBD2. The V segment lost 2 bases and the J segment 2 bases; nucleotides outside the gene matches: 3. Germline CDR1 SGHRS, CDR2 YFSETQ. The CDR3 is 16 residues long. The DNA of the CDR3 is TGCGCCAGCAGCTTCGGACTAGCGGGGGAGCAAGAGACCCAGTACTTC. Translated, it gives CASSFGLAGEQETQYF.

There are many counts of this clonotype. V gene TRBV5-1 combines with J gene TRBJ2-1, with TRBD2 matching over 12 bases. CDR3 length: 18 residues. Trimming took 4 bases from V and 4 from J; bases not matched to a gene: 12. Per the germline V gene, CDR1 is SGHRS and CDR2 is YFSETQ. CDR3 residues: CASSRRERLAGDYNEQFF. The CDR3 bases are TGCGCCAGCAGCCGCCGAGAACGACTAGCGGGGGATTACAATGAGCAGTTCTTC.

This clonotype turned up a few times. The chain combines TRBV20-1 with TRBJ2-1; 9 positions match TRBD1. Germline V gives CDR1 DFQATT, CDR2 SNEGSKA (reference sequence). This CDR3 region has 14 residues. The V and J ends lost 2 bases and 8 bases, in that order; junction bases with no gene match: 7. Here the CDR3 DNA reads TGCAGTGCTAGAATCCCGGGACAGGGTGATGAGCAGTTCTTC. Its translation: CSARIPGQGDEQFF.

The genes are TRBV18 and TRBJ2-7; D is unresolved. Germline CDR1 is KGHSH and CDR2 is LQKENI. Trimming removed 5 bases at V and 2 bases at J, with 13 bases between. CDR3 length equals 14 residues. CDR3 DNA sequence: TGTGCCAGCTCAGGTGCATCCCGAGCCTACGAGCAGTACTTC. It encodes CASSGASRAYEQYF.

The rearrangement links TRBV12-3 or TRBV12-4 to TRBJ1-6; D is perhaps TRBD1 (5 bases). The CDR3 loop spans 15 amino acids. V gave up 3 bases and J gave up 8 bases, with 14 bases separating them. CDR3: CASSFGQGVDSPLHF. The CDR3 DNA reads as TGTGCCAGCAGTTTCGGGCAGGGAGTGGATTCACCCCTCCACTTT.

This clonotype was detected many times. This sequence joins TRBV7-9 and TRBJ2-2; D is uncertain. CDR3 length: 11 residues. Germline V gene data show CDR1 as SEHNR and CDR2 as FQNEAQ (reference sequence). Trimming cost V 6 bases and J 6 bases, with 5 bases left between them. The CDR3: CASSLSGELFF. The CDR3 region has the DNA TGTGCCAGCAGTTTGTCCGGGGAGCTGTTTTTT.

This chain connects TRBV7-9 to TRBJ1-5; 7 bases match TRBD1. This CDR3 contains 17 residues. Germline V gene sequence: CDR1 SEHNR, CDR2 FQNEAQ (reference sequence). V trimming: 5 bases; J trimming: 0 bases; junction bases outside the gene matches: 10. The CDR3 loop is CASSRTGVSDSNQPQHF. The CDR3 DNA is TGTGCCAGCAGCCGCACAGGGGTCTCCGATAGCAATCAGCCCCAGCATTTT.

The gene calls are TRBV7-9 and TRBJ2-5; D may be TRBD2 (6 bases). CDR1 and CDR2 (germline): SEHNR, FQNEAQ (reference sequence). V shed 6 bases and J shed 10 bases, with 9 bases lying between them. This CDR3 has 10 residues. The CDR3 DNA follows: TGTGCCAGCAGGCCCGGGAGCCAGTACTTC. As protein: CASRPGSQYF.

The rearrangement joins TRBV20-1 to TRBJ2-4; D is unresolved. In germline, CDR1 is DFQATT, CDR2 SNEGSKA (reference sequence). This CDR3 is built from 11 residues. Trimming removed 3 bases at V and 11 bases at J, with 11 bases between. Here the CDR3 DNA reads TGCAGTGCTAGTCCCCCCGAGCTTCAGTACTTC. Residues: CSASPPELQYF.

V is TRBV5-1 and J is TRBJ2-3; D remains ambiguous. CDR1 and CDR2 (germline): SGHRS, YFSETQ. Trimming stripped 2 bases from V and 2 bases from J, with 9 bases between. There are 14 residues in the CDR3. CDR3: CASSFAAYTDTQYF. As DNA, the CDR3 is TGCGCCAGCAGCTTCGCAGCCTACACAGATACGCAGTATTTT.

The V gene is TRBV3-1, the J gene TRBJ1-5; D gene uncertain. The CDR3 has 12 residues. Per the germline V gene, CDR1 is LGHDT and CDR2 is YNNKEL (reference sequence). V dropped 0 bases and J dropped 9 bases, with 6 bases sitting between them. Here the CDR3 DNA reads TGTGCCAGCAGCCAAGAACCGGGGCCCCAGCATTTT. Encoded protein: CASSQEPGPQHF.

V is TRBV4-3 and J is TRBJ2-7; tentatively, D is TRBD2 (6 bases). V gave up 0 bases and J gave up 4 bases, with 13 bases separating them. The CDR3 contains 15 residues. Per germline, CDR1 LGHNA and CDR2 YSLEER. The CDR3 sequence is CASSQDSWGTYEQYF. In nucleotides, the CDR3 is TGCGCCAGCAGCCAAGATAGCTGGGGGACTTACGAGCAGTACTTC.

The chain employs TRBV27 and TRBJ1-2; 8 bases map to TRBD1. Trimming took 5 bases from V and 8 from J; bases not matched to a gene: 10. Germline loops: CDR1 MNHEY, CDR2 SMNVEV (reference sequence). The CDR3 sequence is 14 residues long. The CDR3 region has the DNA TGTGCCAGCAGTCGCCCGGACAGGGTGGGCGGCTACACCTTC. This translates into CASSRPDRVGGYTF.

This chain joins TRBV13 and TRBJ2-5; TRBD1 matches at 11 bases. The J segment lost 11 bases and the V segment lost 3 bases, leaving 14 bases of the junction unmatched. The germline V gene encodes CDR1 PRHDT and CDR2 FYEKMQ (reference sequence). This CDR3 region has 16 residues. CDR3 in amino acids: CASSLEGQGGSGEQYF. The CDR3 region has the DNA TGTGCCAGCAGCTTGGAGGGACAGGGGGGTTCTGGGGAGCAGTACTTC.

The chain combines TRBV4-3 with TRBJ1-1; D possibly corresponds to TRBD1 (5 bases). The CDR3 covers 14 residues. Trimming stripped 5 bases from V and 3 bases from J, with 13 bases between. Per the germline V gene, CDR1 is LGHNA and CDR2 is YSLEER. The CDR3 nucleotides read TGCGCCAGCAGCGTTCTAGGGGAGGACACTGAAGCTTTCTTT. Protein product: CASSVLGEDTEAFF.

Notes on this clonotype: A clone one base away is much larger, so this may be a read error. The chain carries TRBV7-6 and TRBJ2-4, with 10 bases that match TRBD1. The end of the DNA is better explained by TRBJ2-7, so the J call may be wrong. The germline gives CDR1 SGHVS, CDR2 FNYEAQ. This CDR3 is built from 14 residues. CDR3 amino acids: CASSHGTGVYEQYF. The CDR3 coding sequence is TGTGCCAGCAGCCACGGGACAGGGGTCTACGAGCAGTACTTC.

V gene TRBV20-1 combines with J gene TRBJ1-5, with 9 bases fitting TRBD1. The length of the CDR3 is 17 residues. Germline assignment: CDR1 DFQATT and CDR2 SNEGSKA (reference sequence). J was trimmed by 3 bases and V by 5 bases; bases with no gene match: 14. CDR3 region: CSAHPGTGTRDNQPQHF. The CDR3 DNA is TGCAGTGCTCATCCGGGGACAGGGACAAGGGACAATCAGCCCCAGCATTTT.

The chain uses TRBV20-1 and TRBJ1-2; TRBD1 matches 8 bases. After removal of 0 bases from V and 5 bases from J, the junction contained 11 bases not matched to a gene. This CDR3 is built from 16 residues. Germline V gene data show CDR1 as DFQATT and CDR2 as SNEGSKA (reference sequence). CDR3 DNA sequence: TGCAGTGCTAGAGACCTGGACAGGGTGGGCTCTTATGGCTACACCTTC. Protein sequence: CSARDLDRVGSYGYTF.

This clonotype was counted only a few times. The chain is built from TRBV7-2 and TRBJ1-5; D gene uncertain. Germline CDR1 and CDR2: SGHTA and FQGNSA. Trimming left V 3 bases short and J 6 bases short, with 9 bases between. This CDR3 contains 13 residues. In nucleotides, the CDR3 is TGTGCCAGCAGCTTGAGAAGTAGTCAGCCCCAGCATTTT. Its translation is CASSLRSSQPQHF.

The sample holds a few counts of this clonotype. The V and J genes are TRBV12-3 or TRBV12-4 and TRBJ2-7; TRBD1 is a possible D gene (5 bases). This CDR3 contains 15 residues. The V end lost 6 bases, the J end lost 3 bases, and 18 bases lay between the germline ends. The CDR3 sequence is CASSSTGHPGYEQYF. DNA of the CDR3: TGTGCCAGCAGCTCAACAGGCCATCCGGGCTACGAGCAGTACTTC.